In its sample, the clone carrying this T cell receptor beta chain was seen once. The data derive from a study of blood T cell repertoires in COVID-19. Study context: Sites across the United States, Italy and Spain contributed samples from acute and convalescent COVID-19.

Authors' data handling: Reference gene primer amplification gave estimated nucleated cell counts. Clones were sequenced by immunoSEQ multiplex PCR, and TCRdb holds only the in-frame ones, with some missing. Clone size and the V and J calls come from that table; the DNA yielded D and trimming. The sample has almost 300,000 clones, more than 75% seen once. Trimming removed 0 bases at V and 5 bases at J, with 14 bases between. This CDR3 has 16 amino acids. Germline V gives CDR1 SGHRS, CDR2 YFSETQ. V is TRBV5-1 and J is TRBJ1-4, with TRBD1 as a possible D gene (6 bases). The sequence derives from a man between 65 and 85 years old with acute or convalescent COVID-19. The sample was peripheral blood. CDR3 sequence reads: CASSLGSTGRNEKLFF. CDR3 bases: TGCGCCAGCAGCTTGGGGAGTACAGGGCGGAATGAAAAACTGTTTTTT.